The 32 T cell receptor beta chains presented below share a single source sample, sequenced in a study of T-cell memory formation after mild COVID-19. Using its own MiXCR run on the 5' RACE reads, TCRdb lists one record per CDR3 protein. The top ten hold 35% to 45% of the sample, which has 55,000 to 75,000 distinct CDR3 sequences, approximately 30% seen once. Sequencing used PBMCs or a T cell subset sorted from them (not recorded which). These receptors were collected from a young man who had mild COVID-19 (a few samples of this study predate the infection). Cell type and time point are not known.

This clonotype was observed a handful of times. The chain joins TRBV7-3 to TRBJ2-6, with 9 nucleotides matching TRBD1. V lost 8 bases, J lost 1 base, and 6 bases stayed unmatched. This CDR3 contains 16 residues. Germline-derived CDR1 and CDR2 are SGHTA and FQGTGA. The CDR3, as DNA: TGTGCCAGCGCCGGGACAGGGACGTCTGGGGCCAACGTCCTGACTTTC. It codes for CASAGTGTSGANVLTF.

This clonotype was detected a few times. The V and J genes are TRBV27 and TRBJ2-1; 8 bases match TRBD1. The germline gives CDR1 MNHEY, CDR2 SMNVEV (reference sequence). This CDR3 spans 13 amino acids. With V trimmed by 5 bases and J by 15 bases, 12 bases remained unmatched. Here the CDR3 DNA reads TGTGCCAGCAGTCGCCCCCCGGACAGGGTGACGTTCTTC. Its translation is CASSRPPDRVTFF.

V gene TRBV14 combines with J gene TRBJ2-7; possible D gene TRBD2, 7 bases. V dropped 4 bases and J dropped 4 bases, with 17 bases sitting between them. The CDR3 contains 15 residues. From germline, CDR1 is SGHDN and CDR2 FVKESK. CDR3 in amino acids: CASSPQGGGAYEQYF. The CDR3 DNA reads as TGTGCCAGCAGCCCTCAAGGGGGGGGGGCATACGAGCAGTACTTC. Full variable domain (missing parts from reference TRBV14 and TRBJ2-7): EAGVTQFPSHSVIEKGQTVTLRCDPISGHDNLYWYRRVMGKEIKFLLHFVKESKQDESGMPNNRFLAERTGGTYSTLKVQPAELEDSGVYFCASSPQGGGAYEQYFGPGTRLTVT.

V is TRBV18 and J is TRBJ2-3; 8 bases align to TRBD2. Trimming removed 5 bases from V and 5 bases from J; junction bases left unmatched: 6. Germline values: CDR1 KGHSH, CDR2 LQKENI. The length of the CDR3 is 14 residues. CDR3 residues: CASSSSGGRDTQYF. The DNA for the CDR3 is TGTGCCAGCTCATCGAGCGGGGGAAGAGATACGCAGTATTTT.

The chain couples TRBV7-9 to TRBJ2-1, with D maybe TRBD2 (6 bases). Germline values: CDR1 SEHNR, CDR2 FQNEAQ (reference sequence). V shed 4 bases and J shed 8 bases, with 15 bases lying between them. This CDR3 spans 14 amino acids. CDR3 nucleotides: TGTGCCAGCAGCTCGGGACTCCATTGGGATGAGCAGTTCTTC. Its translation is CASSSGLHWDEQFF.

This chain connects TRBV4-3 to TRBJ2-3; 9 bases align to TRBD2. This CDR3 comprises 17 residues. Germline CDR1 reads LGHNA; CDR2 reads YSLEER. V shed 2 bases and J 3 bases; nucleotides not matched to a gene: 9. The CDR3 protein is CASSQYIGGGETDTQYF. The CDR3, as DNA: TGCGCCAGCAGCCAATACATTGGCGGGGGGGAGACAGATACGCAGTATTTT.

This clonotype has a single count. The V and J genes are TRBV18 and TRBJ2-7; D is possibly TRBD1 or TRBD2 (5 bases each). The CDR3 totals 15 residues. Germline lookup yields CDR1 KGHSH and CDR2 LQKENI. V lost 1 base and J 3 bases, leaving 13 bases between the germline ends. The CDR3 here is CASSPQGRASYEQYF. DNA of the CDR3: TGTGCCAGCTCACCACAGGGGCGGGCAAGCTACGAGCAGTACTTC. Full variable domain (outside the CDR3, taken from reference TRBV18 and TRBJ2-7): NAGVMQNPRHLVRRRGQEARLRCSPMKGHSHVYWYRQLPEEGLKFMVYLQKENIIDESGMPKERFSAEFPKEGPSILRIQQVVRGDSAAYFCASSPQGRASYEQYFGPGTRLTVT.

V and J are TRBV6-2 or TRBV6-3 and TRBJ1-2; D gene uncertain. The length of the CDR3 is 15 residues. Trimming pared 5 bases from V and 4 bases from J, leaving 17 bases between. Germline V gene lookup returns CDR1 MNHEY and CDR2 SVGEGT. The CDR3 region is CASSPVASGLYGYTF. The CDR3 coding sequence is TGTGCCAGCAGTCCCGTAGCATCGGGCCTCTATGGCTACACCTTC.

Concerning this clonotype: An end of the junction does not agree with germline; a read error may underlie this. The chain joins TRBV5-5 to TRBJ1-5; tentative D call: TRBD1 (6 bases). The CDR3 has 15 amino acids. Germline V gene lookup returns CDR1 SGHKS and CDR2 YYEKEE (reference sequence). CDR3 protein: CASILGAGASQPQHF. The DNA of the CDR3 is TGTGCCAGCATCTTGGGCGCAGGGGCTTCGCAGCCCCAGCATTTT.

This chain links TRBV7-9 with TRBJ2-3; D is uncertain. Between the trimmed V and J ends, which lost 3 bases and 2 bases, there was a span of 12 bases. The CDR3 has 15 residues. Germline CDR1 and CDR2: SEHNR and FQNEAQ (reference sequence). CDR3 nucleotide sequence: TGTGCCAGCAGCTTCATAGAACGGTTCACAGATACGCAGTATTTT. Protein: CASSFIERFTDTQYF.

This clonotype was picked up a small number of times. CDR3 DNA sequence: TGCGCCAGCAGCCGTCAATTCGCCCCTAGCGGGGGGGCCATGGGGACAGATACGCAGTATTTT. Translation gives CASSRQFAPSGGAMGTDTQYF. J is TRBJ2-3 and V is TRBV5-1; 12 nucleotides align to TRBD2. This CDR3 is built from 21 residues. The germline gives CDR1 SGHRS, CDR2 YFSETQ. V lost 4 bases and J lost 3; bases outside the gene matches: 21.

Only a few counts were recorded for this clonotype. In DNA, the CDR3 is TGTGCCAGCAGTCCCACTAGCGGGGGAGGGAATGAGCAGTTCTTC. This codes for CASSPTSGGGNEQFF. The chain recombines TRBV27 with TRBJ2-1, with 11 bases fitting TRBD2. The germline gives CDR1 MNHEY, CDR2 SMNVEV (reference sequence). The CDR3 is 15 residues long. With 5 bases clipped from V and 7 bases from J, the junction kept 7 bases outside the gene matches.

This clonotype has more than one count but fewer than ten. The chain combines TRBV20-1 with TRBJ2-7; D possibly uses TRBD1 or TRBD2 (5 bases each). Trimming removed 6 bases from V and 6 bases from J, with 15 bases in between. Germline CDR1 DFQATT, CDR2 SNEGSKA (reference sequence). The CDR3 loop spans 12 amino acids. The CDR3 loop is CSAAQGEREQYV. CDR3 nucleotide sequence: TGCAGTGCCGCACAAGGGGAGCGCGAGCAGTACGTC.

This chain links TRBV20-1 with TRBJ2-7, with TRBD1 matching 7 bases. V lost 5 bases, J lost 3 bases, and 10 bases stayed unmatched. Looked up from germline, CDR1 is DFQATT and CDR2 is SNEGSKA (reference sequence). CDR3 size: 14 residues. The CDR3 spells CSAETRDSHYEQYF. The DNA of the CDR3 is TGCAGTGCTGAAACCCGGGACAGCCACTACGAGCAGTACTTC.

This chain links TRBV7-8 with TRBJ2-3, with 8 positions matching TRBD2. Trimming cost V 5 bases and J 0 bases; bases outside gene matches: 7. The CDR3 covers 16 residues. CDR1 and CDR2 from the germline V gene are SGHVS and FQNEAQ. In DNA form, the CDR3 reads TGTGCCAGCAGCATTATGTCGGGGGGGAGCACAGATACGCAGTATTTT. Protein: CASSIMSGGSTDTQYF.

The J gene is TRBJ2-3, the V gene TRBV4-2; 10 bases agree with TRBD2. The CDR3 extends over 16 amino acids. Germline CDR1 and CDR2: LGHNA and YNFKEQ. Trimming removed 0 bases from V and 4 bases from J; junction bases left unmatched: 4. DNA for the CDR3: TGTGCCAGCAGCCAAGATCAGCGGGGGGGCCCAGATACGCAGTATTTT. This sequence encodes CASSQDQRGGPDTQYF.

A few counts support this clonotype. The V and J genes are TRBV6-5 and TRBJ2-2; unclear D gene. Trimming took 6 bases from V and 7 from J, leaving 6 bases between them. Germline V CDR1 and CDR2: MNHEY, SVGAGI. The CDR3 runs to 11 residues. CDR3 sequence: CASRINGELFF. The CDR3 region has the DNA TGTGCCAGCAGGATTAACGGGGAGCTGTTTTTT.

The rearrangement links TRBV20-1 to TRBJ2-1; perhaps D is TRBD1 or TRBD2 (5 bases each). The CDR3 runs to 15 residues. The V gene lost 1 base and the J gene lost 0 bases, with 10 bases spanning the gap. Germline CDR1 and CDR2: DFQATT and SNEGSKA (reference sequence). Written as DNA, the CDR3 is TGCAGTGCTAGAGGGGGACCCAGCTCCTACAATGAGCAGTTCTTC. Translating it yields CSARGGPSSYNEQFF.

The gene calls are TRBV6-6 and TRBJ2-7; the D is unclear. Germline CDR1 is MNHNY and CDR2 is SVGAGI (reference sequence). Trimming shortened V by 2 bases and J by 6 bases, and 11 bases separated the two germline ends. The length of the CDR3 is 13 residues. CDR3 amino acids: CASSYTAKREQYV. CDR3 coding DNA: TGTGCCAGCAGTTACACGGCCAAGCGCGAGCAGTACGTC.

The DNA of the CDR3 is TGTGCCAGCAGCGGACGGGACAGGGTACTTAGTGAGCAGTTCTTC. This gives the protein CASSGRDRVLSEQFF. The V gene is TRBV9, the J gene TRBJ2-1; 9 bases are shared with TRBD1. V lost 3 bases, J lost 9 bases, and 10 bases stayed unmatched. Looked up from germline, CDR1 is SGDLS and CDR2 is YYNGEE. This CDR3 has 15 residues.

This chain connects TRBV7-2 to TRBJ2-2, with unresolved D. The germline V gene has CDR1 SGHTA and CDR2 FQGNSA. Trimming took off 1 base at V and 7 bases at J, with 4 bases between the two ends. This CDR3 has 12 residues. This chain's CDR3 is CASSLVGGELFF. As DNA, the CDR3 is TGTGCCAGCAGCTTAGTTGGCGGGGAGCTGTTTTTT.

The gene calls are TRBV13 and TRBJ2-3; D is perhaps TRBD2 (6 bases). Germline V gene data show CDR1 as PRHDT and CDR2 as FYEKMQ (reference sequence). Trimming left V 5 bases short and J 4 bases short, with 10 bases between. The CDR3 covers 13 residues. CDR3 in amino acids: CASSRGSPDTQYF. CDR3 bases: TGTGCCAGCAGCCGGGGGAGCCCAGATACGCAGTATTTT. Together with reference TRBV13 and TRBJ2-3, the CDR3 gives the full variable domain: AAGVIQSPRHLIKEKRETATLKCYPIPRHDTVYWYQQGPGQDPQFLISFYEKMQSDKGSIPDRFSAQQFSDYHSELNMSSLELGDSALYFCASSRGSPDTQYFGPGTRLTVL.

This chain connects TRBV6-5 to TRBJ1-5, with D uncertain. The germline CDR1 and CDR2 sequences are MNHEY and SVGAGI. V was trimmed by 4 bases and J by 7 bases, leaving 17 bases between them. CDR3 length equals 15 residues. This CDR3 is CASSSRAFTTQPQHF. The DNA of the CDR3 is TGTGCCAGCAGTTCCCGGGCATTTACCACCCAGCCCCAGCATTTT.

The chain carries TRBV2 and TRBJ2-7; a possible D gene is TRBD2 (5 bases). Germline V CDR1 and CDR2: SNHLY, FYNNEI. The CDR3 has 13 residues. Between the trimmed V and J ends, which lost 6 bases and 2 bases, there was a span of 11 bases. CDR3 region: CASRGSGTYEQYV. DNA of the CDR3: TGTGCCAGCAGGGGCAGCGGTACCTACGAGCAGTACGTC.

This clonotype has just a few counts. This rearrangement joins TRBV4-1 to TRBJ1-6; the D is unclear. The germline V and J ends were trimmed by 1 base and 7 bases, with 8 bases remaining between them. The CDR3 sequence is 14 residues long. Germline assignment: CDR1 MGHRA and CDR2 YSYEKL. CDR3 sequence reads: CASSQVRANSPLHF. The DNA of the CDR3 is TGCGCCAGCAGCCAAGTACGCGCAAATTCACCCCTCCACTTT.

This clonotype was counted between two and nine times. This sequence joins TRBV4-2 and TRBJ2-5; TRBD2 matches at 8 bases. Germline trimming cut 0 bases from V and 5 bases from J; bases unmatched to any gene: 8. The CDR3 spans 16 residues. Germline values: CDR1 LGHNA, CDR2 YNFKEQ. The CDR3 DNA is TGTGCCAGCAGCCAAGACCCCGGGGGGGCAAGGGAGACCCAGTACTTC. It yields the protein CASSQDPGGARETQYF.

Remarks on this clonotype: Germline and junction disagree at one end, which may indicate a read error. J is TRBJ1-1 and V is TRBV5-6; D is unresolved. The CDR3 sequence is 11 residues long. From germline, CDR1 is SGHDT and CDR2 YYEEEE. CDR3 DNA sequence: TGTGCCAGCAGCAAAAACGGGGTCCGATTTTTT. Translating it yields CASSKNGVRFF.

The CDR3 is CASSLGGRSTDTQYF. In DNA, the CDR3 is TGTGCCAGCAGCTTAGGAGGGAGAAGCACAGATACGCAGTATTTT. The V call is TRBV7-7, the J call TRBJ2-3; D may be TRBD2 (5 bases). V was cut by 1 base and J by 0 bases, with 8 bases left in between. CDR3 length equals 15 residues. The germline V gene has CDR1 SSHAT and CDR2 FNYEAQ (reference sequence).

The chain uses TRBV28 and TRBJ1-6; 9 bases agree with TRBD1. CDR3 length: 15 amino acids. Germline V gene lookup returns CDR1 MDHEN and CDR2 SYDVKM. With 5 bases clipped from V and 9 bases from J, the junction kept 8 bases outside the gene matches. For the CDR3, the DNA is TGTGCCAGCAGTCCGACAACAGGGGGCGTTTCACCCCTCCACTTT. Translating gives CASSPTTGGVSPLHF.

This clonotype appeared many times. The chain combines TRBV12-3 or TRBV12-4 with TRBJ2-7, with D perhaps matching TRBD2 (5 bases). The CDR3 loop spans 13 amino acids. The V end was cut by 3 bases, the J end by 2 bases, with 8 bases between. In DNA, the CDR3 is TGTGCCAGCAGTTTGGTGGGAGCCTACGAGCAGTACTTC. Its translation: CASSLVGAYEQYF.

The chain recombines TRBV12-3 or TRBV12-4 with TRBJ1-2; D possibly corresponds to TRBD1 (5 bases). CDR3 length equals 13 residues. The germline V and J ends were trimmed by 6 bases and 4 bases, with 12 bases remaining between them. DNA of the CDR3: TGTGCCAGCAGCCTCGGGGCCAGCTATGGCTACACCTTC. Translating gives CASSLGASYGYTF.

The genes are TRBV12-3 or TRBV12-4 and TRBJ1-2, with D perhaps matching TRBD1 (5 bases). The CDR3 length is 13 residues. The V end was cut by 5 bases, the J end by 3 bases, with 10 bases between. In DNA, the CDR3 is TGTGCCAGCAGTGGTGAGACAGACTATGGCTACACCTTC. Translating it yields CASSGETDYGYTF.